This passage covers 9 T cell receptor beta chains from one sample sequenced in a study of blood T cell repertoires in COVID-19. TCRdb's copy holds only in-frame clones and misses some; the assay was immunoSEQ multiplex PCR. The data contain some 220,000 clones, approximately 84% of them singletons. The source material was peripheral blood. Receptors were obtained from a man aged 45-65 years with acute or convalescent COVID-19.

The chain recombines TRBV7-9 with TRBJ1-2; D gene uncertain. Germline values: CDR1 SEHNR, CDR2 FQNEAQ (reference sequence). The CDR3 is made up of 13 amino acids. V was pared by 3 bases and J by 4 bases, with 9 bases between. This CDR3 is CASSFGVIYGYTF. In DNA form, the CDR3 reads TGTGCCAGCAGCTTCGGGGTTATCTATGGCTACACCTTC.

The chain has TRBV18 and TRBJ2-6; D is perhaps TRBD1 (6 bases). The CDR3 totals 18 residues. Germline CDR1 and CDR2: KGHSH and LQKENI. V lost 1 base to trimming and J lost 5 bases, with 18 bases between them. The CDR3 region is CASSPRSGTRAWANVLTF. As DNA, the CDR3 is TGTGCCAGCTCACCACGCTCCGGGACACGGGCCTGGGCCAACGTCCTGACTTTC. The variable domain in full, with the rest retrieved from reference TRBV18 and TRBJ2-6, is NAGVMQNPRHLVRRRGQEARLRCSPMKGHSHVYWYRQLPEEGLKFMVYLQKENIIDESGMPKERFSAEFPKEGPSILRIQQVVRGDSAAYFCASSPRSGTRAWANVLTFGAGSRLTVL.

The chain recombines TRBV18 with TRBJ2-1, with TRBD2 matching over 8 bases. The junction had 10 bases not matched to a gene; V was cut back by 3 bases and J by 9 bases. This CDR3 spans 15 amino acids. Looked up from germline, CDR1 is KGHSH and CDR2 is LQKENI. In nucleotides, the CDR3 is TGTGCCAGCTCACCTCCGGGACTAGGGGGGGGTGAGCAGTTCTTC. Encoded protein: CASSPPGLGGGEQFF.

This clone was observed a single time. The chain has TRBV7-2 and TRBJ2-1, with TRBD1 identical over 7 bases. CDR3 length equals 15 residues. Trimming at V came to 5 bases and at J to 7 bases, leaving 11 bases not matched to a gene. CDR1 SGHTA and CDR2 FQGNSA come from the germline V gene. For the CDR3, the DNA is TGTGCCAGCAGCCGGAGGAGACAGGGTTCGAATGAGCAGTTCTTC. This sequence encodes CASSRRRQGSNEQFF.

The V call is TRBV7-9, the J call TRBJ1-2, with unresolved D. V dropped 2 bases and J dropped 7 bases, with 8 bases sitting between them. The CDR3 sequence is 12 residues long. The germline V gene encodes CDR1 SEHNR and CDR2 FQNEAQ (reference sequence). Here the CDR3 DNA reads TGTGCCAGCAGCTTAATAACAGTTGGCTACACCTTC. This sequence encodes CASSLITVGYTF.

The V call is TRBV6-6, the J call TRBJ1-2; possibly TRBD1 for D (5 bases). Germline lookup yields CDR1 MNHNY and CDR2 SVGAGI (reference sequence). The V end was cut by 2 bases, the J end by 2 bases, with 6 bases between. CDR3 length: 13 residues. CDR3 amino acids: CASSYPGNYGYTF. CDR3 coding DNA: TGTGCCAGCAGTTACCCAGGGAACTATGGCTACACCTTC.

V gene TRBV7-9 combines with J gene TRBJ2-7; tentatively, D is TRBD2 (6 bases). V shed 4 bases and J shed 5 bases, with 18 bases lying between them. The CDR3 covers 15 residues. Germline V lookup: CDR1 SEHNR, CDR2 FQNEAQ (reference sequence). CDR3 DNA sequence: TGTGCCAGCAGCTCTGGTTGGAGGGCGATCCACGAGCAGTACTTC. It specifies CASSSGWRAIHEQYF. The entire variable domain, with the rest obtained from reference TRBV7-9 and TRBJ2-7, is as follows: DTGVSQNPRHKITKRGQNVTFRCDPISEHNRLYWYRQTLGQGPEFLTYFQNEAQLEKSRLLSDRFSAERPKGSFSTLEIQRTEQGDSAMYLCASSSGWRAIHEQYFGPGTRLTVT.

V is TRBV24-1 and J is TRBJ1-2, with a tentative D call TRBD1 (5 bases). The CDR3 has 15 amino acids. V was trimmed by 5 bases and J by 2 bases, leaving 14 bases between them. Germline lookup yields CDR1 KGHDR and CDR2 SFDVKD. Here the CDR3 DNA reads TGTGCCACCAGTGTCGGAGACAGCTACAACTATGGCTACACCTTC. This gives the protein CATSVGDSYNYGYTF.

The chain is built from TRBV5-1 and TRBJ2-1; D may be TRBD2 (5 bases). CDR3 length: 15 amino acids. CDR1 and CDR2 (germline): SGHRS, YFSETQ. The ends were cut back, 1 base at V and 4 bases at J, with 12 bases in the middle. CDR3 in amino acids: CASSLNGNTYNEQFF. The CDR3, as DNA: TGCGCCAGCAGCTTGAACGGGAACACATACAATGAGCAGTTCTTC.